This T cell receptor (beta chain) emerged from a study of blood T cell repertoires in COVID-19. Study-level information: Acute and convalescent COVID-19 samples came from the United States, Italy and Spain. Sources were T cells, B-cell-depleted T cells, or PBMCs; the material itself was cDNA or gDNA.

Germline assignment: CDR1 SGDLS and CDR2 YYNGEE. The CDR3 has 16 amino acids. V shed 4 bases, J shed 6 bases, and the junction held 7 bases outside the gene matches. In the original workflow: Estimates of nucleated cell counts were drawn from the amplification of reference gene primers. Profiled with immunoSEQ multiplex PCR; TCRdb holds only in-frame clones, not every one. From that table come the V and J calls and clone size; the DNA was used to work out D and trimming. The sample shows tens of thousands of clones, roughly 80% of them seen only once. Sequencing was done on a sample of peripheral blood. The clonotype comes from an elderly woman with acute or convalescent COVID-19. The chain links TRBV9 to TRBJ2-1; 13 bases align to TRBD2. Written as DNA, the CDR3 is TGTGCCAGCAGCACACGGACTAGCGGGAGTATCAATGAGCAGTTCTTC. It specifies CASSTRTSGSINEQFF. The full variable domain, in which reference TRBV9 and TRBJ2-1 provide the parts outside the CDR3, is DSGVTQTPKHLITATGQRVTLRCSPRSGDLSVYWYQQSLDQGLQFLIQYYNGEERAKGNILERFSAQQFPDLHSELNLSSLELGDSALYFCASSTRTSGSINEQFFGPGTRLTVL.